This T cell receptor (beta chain) was observed in a study of T cells after yellow fever vaccination. TCRdb called the 5' RACE reads again in MiXCR, with one record for every CDR3 protein. The sample holds 300,000 to 350,000 distinct CDR3 sequences; roughly 4.3% are singletons and the top ten take roughly a quarter. The CDR3 is made up of 14 amino acids. Trimming took 5 bases from V and 4 from J, leaving 15 bases between them. The germline CDR1 and CDR2 sequences are SGHVS and FQNEAQ. V usage is TRBV7-8 and J usage is TRBJ2-7; the D gene is possibly TRBD1 (7 bases). This specimen was PBMCs, taken 5 days after the yellow fever booster vaccination. The TCR sequence derives from a man aged 18 to 29 who received the YFV17D yellow fever vaccine. CDR3 DNA sequence: TGTGCCAGCAGCGCTGACAGGGCGGGATACGAGCAGTACGTC. Its translation is CASSADRAGYEQYV.